This T cell receptor (beta chain) was captured by sequencing in a study of blood T cells in healthy people across ages. Turning to the study itself: About one barcoded beta molecule was captured per two T cells (by template switching).

The table lists this clonotype with many counts. One end of the junction varies from germline; a read error may be responsible. A second PCR of about 6 to 12 cycles used a sample-barcoded 5' primer and a J-beta primer mix. A template-switch adaptor that had 12 random nucleotides put a tag on each cDNA molecule. One entry per CDR3 protein, called by TCRdb with MiXCR from the 5' RACE reads. This table has 950,000 to 1,200,000 distinct CDR3 sequences, under 40% appearing once. The receptor was derived from a young man in good health. Sequenced material: blood.

The CDR3 loop is CASSQGGNTGELFF. CDR3 coding DNA: TGCGCCAGCAGCCAAGGGGGAAACACCGGGGAGCTGTTTTTT. The rearrangement uses TRBV3-1 and TRBJ2-2, with D perhaps TRBD1 (6 bases). The CDR3 runs 14 residues. Looked up from germline, CDR1 is LGHDT and CDR2 is YNNKEL (reference sequence). The variable domain in full, completed from reference TRBV3-1 and TRBJ2-2, reads DTAVSQTPKYLVTQMGNDKSIKCEQNLGHDTMYWYKQDSKKFLKIMFSYNNKELIINETVPNRFSPKSPDKAHLNLHINSLELGDSAVYFCASSQGGNTGELFFGEGSRLTVL.